This TCR beta chain was recorded in a study of CD8 T cells in Susac syndrome. Looking at the study overall: Clinical remission applied to under ten sequenced Susac syndrome patients, and about 6 had active disease. Study-wide findings and caveats: The number of Susac-specific public clones found was 15 to 20 in total CD8+ repertoires and 4 to 6 in CD8+ TEMRA repertoires. Clonal expansion involving Susac CD8+ cells peaked in TEMRA cells and active patients.

On this clonotype itself: Its antigen is unidentified.

Random hexamers served to reverse transcribe roughly 0.45 to 1 ug RNA. Amplification of TCR beta CDR3 by immunoSEQ multiplex PCR spanned 54 Vbeta and 13 Jbeta. Using its own MiXCR run on the immunoSEQ multiplex PCR reads, TCRdb lists one record per CDR3 protein. The sample yields approximately 120,000 distinct CDR3 sequences, 90% to 95% seen once. The CDR3 totals 16 residues. V was pared by 4 bases and J by 0 bases, with 10 bases between. Germline V gene lookup returns CDR1 LNHNV and CDR2 YYDKDF (reference sequence). This receptor was obtained from a human donor with Susac syndrome. The sample taken for sequencing was CD8+ T cells from PBMCs. The chain couples TRBV15 to TRBJ2-6, with a weak D call TRBD1 (6 bases). CDR3 loop: CATSTSRGSGANVLTF. The DNA for the CDR3 is TGTGCCACCAGCACTAGCAGGGGCTCTGGGGCCAACGTCCTGACTTTC. The full variable domain, with the rest looked up from reference TRBV15 and TRBJ2-6, is DAMVIQNPRYQVTQFGKPVTLSCSQTLNHNVMYWYQQKSSQAPKLLFHYYDKDFNNEADTPDNFQSRRPNTSFCFLDIRSPGLGDTAMYLCATSTSRGSGANVLTFGAGSRLTVL.